Following are 14 T cell receptor beta chains from one sample sequenced in a study of T-cell memory formation after mild COVID-19. TCRdb re-derived calls from the 5' RACE reads in MiXCR, one entry per CDR3 protein. The sample shows approximately 560,000 distinct CDR3 sequences, roughly 17% of them seen only once. Sequencing was carried out using PBMCs or a T cell subset sorted from them (not recorded which). The source of these receptors is an adult woman who had mild COVID-19 (a few samples of this study predate the infection). Cell type and time point are not known.

This chain uses TRBV4-1 with TRBJ2-7, with 7 bases matching TRBD1. The V segment lost 2 bases and the J segment 2 bases; nucleotides outside the gene matches: 6. Germline CDR1 reads MGHRA; CDR2 reads YSYEKL. This CDR3 has 15 amino acids. For the CDR3, the DNA is TGCGCCAGCAGCCAAAGGACAGGCGCCACCTACGAGCAGTACTTC. Amino acid sequence: CASSQRTGATYEQYF.

This chain joins TRBV4-2 and TRBJ1-1; 8 bases map to TRBD1. The length of the CDR3 is 14 residues. After removal of 6 bases from V and 1 base from J, the junction contained 4 bases not matched to a gene. Germline values: CDR1 LGHNA, CDR2 YNFKEQ. The CDR3 region has the DNA TGTGCCAGCAGAGGCACAGGGGGGAACACTGAAGCTTTCTTT. Translating it yields CASRGTGGNTEAFF.

This clonotype has only a few counts. The chain has TRBV11-3 and TRBJ2-7; maybe TRBD1 (7 bases). Germline lookup yields CDR1 SGHNT and CDR2 YENEEA. CDR3 length: 15 amino acids. V lost 0 bases, J lost 3 bases, and 12 bases lay in between. This CDR3 reads CASSLEGGGYYEQYF. CDR3 DNA: TGTGCCAGCAGCTTAGAAGGAGGGGGCTACTACGAGCAGTACTTC.

This chain connects TRBV2 to TRBJ1-2; possible D gene TRBD1, 6 bases. Per the germline V gene, CDR1 is SNHLY and CDR2 is FYNNEI. The length of the CDR3 is 15 residues. Trimming stripped 6 bases from V and 1 base from J, with 15 bases between. CDR3 in DNA: TGTGCCAGCAGAGAATTCCAGGGGTATAACTATGGCTACACCTTC. This gives the protein CASREFQGYNYGYTF.

This clonotype came up a few times. The V call is TRBV25-1, the J call TRBJ1-4; the D gene is possibly TRBD1 (5 bases). Trimming left V 4 bases short and J 5 bases short, with 11 bases between. The V gene's germline CDR1 is MGHDK and CDR2 SYGVNS. The CDR3 sequence is 14 residues long. The CDR3 region is CASSGGVVNEKLFF. Written as DNA, the CDR3 is TGTGCCAGCAGTGGGGGGGTCGTAAATGAAAAACTGTTTTTT.

This rearrangement joins TRBV11-1 to TRBJ2-3, with 8 bases aligning to TRBD2. The V gene's germline CDR1 is SGHAT and CDR2 FQDESV (reference sequence). V was clipped by 3 bases and J by 2 bases; unmatched bases: 7. The CDR3 consists of 16 residues. This chain's CDR3 is CASSFMPAGDTDTQYF. The CDR3, as DNA: TGTGCCAGCAGCTTTATGCCAGCGGGGGACACAGATACGCAGTATTTT.

This clonotype was observed a few times. The genes are TRBV3-1 and TRBJ2-3; tentatively, D is TRBD2 (6 bases). CDR1 is LGHDT, CDR2 YNNKEL, per germline (reference sequence). The CDR3 has 16 residues. V dropped 1 base and J dropped 2 bases, with 13 bases sitting between them. In nucleotides, the CDR3 is TGTGCCAGCAGCCAAGTGGCGGGGCCAGACACAGATACGCAGTATTTT. It yields the protein CASSQVAGPDTDTQYF.

The chain couples TRBV5-1 to TRBJ1-2, with a weak D call TRBD1 (5 bases). V was pared by 0 bases and J by 0 bases, with 15 bases between. The CDR3 is 17 residues long. Germline loops: CDR1 SGHRS, CDR2 YFSETQ. The CDR3 nucleotides are TGCGCCAGCAGCTTGGAGGTCTGGGGGGTAGCTAACTATGGCTACACCTTC. As protein: CASSLEVWGVANYGYTF.

This clonotype showed up just a few times. CDR3 region: CASTPGRGRGSNQPQHF. The CDR3 bases are TGTGCCAGCACCCCGGGAAGGGGGCGCGGGAGCAATCAGCCCCAGCATTTT. The chain uses TRBV12-3 or TRBV12-4 and TRBJ1-5, with 7 bases lining up with TRBD1. The CDR3 spans 17 residues. Trimming cost V 7 bases and J 1 base; bases outside gene matches: 13.

The chain links TRBV4-1 to TRBJ1-5; 7 bases align to TRBD1. Unmatched junction bases numbered 8, after V lost 0 bases and J lost 3 bases. The germline gives CDR1 MGHRA, CDR2 YSYEKL. The CDR3 runs to 17 residues. The CDR3: CASSQDLAGGFNQPQHF. The DNA for the CDR3 is TGCGCCAGCAGCCAAGATTTGGCAGGGGGTTTCAATCAGCCCCAGCATTTT.

The chain joins TRBV20-1 to TRBJ1-2; 7 nucleotides match TRBD1. Germline V gene sequence: CDR1 DFQATT, CDR2 SNEGSKA (reference sequence). The CDR3 consists of 19 residues. J gave up 4 bases and V 5 bases, and 25 bases lay outside the gene matches. DNA of the CDR3: TGCAGTGCTCCCACGGGCGCACTTGACACAGGGGTATTAGGCTATGGCTACACCTTC. Translated: CSAPTGALDTGVLGYGYTF.

J is TRBJ2-1 and V is TRBV7-9; 7 positions agree with TRBD2. The length of the CDR3 is 14 residues. Germline V gives CDR1 SEHNR, CDR2 FQNEAQ (reference sequence). J lost 2 bases, V lost 3 bases, and 1 base had no gene match. The CDR3 DNA follows: TGTGCCAGCAGCTTGGGACTAACCTACAATGAGCAGTTCTTC. Amino acid sequence: CASSLGLTYNEQFF.

In this sample, this clonotype turned up many times. This chain links TRBV4-1 with TRBJ2-5, with D unresolved. Germline CDR1 MGHRA, CDR2 YSYEKL. The CDR3 contains 13 residues. V lost 4 bases and J 0 bases, leaving 6 bases between the germline ends. Written as DNA, the CDR3 is TGCGCCAGCAGCCGGAAAGACCAAGAGACCCAGTACTTC. It is translated as CASSRKDQETQYF.

This clonotype has only a few counts. This sequence joins TRBV29-1 and TRBJ1-2; D is ambiguous. This CDR3 comprises 11 residues. V gave up 7 bases and J gave up 4 bases, with 10 bases separating them. Germline values: CDR1 SQVTM, CDR2 ANQGSEA. The CDR3 protein is CSDLTGYGYTF. CDR3 bases: TGCAGCGATCTGACGGGCTATGGCTACACCTTC. The entire variable domain, with the rest obtained from reference TRBV29-1 and TRBJ1-2, is as follows: SAVISQKPSRDICQRGTSLTIQCQVDSQVTMMFWYRQQPGQSLTLIATANQGSEATYESGFVIDKFPISRPNLTFSTLTVSNMSPEDSSIYLCSDLTGYGYTFGSGTRLTVV.